These 32 T cell receptor beta chains were all obtained from the same sample, sequenced in a study of blood T cells in healthy people across ages. A J-beta primer mix and a sample-barcoded 5' primer were used in a second PCR of roughly 6 to 12 cycles. TCRdb re-derived calls from the 5' RACE reads in MiXCR, one entry per CDR3 protein. In the table there are 1.5 million to 2 million distinct CDR3 sequences, about 39% of which are singletons. The sample comprised blood. These receptors all come from a human donor in good health.

V gene TRBV12-3 or TRBV12-4 combines with J gene TRBJ1-5; 8 bases are shared with TRBD1. The CDR3 has 14 residues. V lost 9 bases to trimming and J lost 2 bases; unmatched junction nucleotides: 6. The CDR3 region has the DNA TGTGCCAGTAGGCCAGGGGGCGGCAATCAGCCCCAGCATTTT. Encoded protein: CASRPGGGNQPQHF.

This chain uses TRBV7-2 with TRBJ2-7; D is perhaps TRBD1 or TRBD2 (5 bases each). V was clipped by 1 base and J by 1 base, with 11 bases between them. Germline CDR1 reads SGHTA; CDR2 reads FQGNSA. The CDR3 extends over 15 amino acids. The CDR3, as DNA: TGTGCCAGCAGCTTAGTGAGGGGATTTTCCTACGAGCAGTACTTC. Protein: CASSLVRGFSYEQYF.

The chain carries TRBV6-1 and TRBJ2-5; 11 nucleotides align to TRBD2. V trimming: 5 bases; J trimming: 7 bases; junction bases outside the gene matches: 9. The CDR3 sequence is 15 residues long. CDR1 and CDR2 (germline): MNHNS, SASEGT. The CDR3 nucleotides read TGTGCCAGCAGTCAAAGACTAGCGGGGCTTTTGACCCAGTACTTC. This codes for CASSQRLAGLLTQYF.

This clonotype has only a few counts. This chain joins TRBV12-3 or TRBV12-4 and TRBJ1-2; no reliable D call. CDR3 size: 13 residues. V gave up 1 base and J gave up 8 bases, with 11 bases separating them. In DNA form, the CDR3 reads TGTGCCAGCAGTTTAGGAGTGGAAGACGGCTACACCTTC. It yields the protein CASSLGVEDGYTF.

On this clonotype itself: A much larger clone sits a single nucleotide away, making a read error possible. The J gene is TRBJ1-5, the V gene TRBV6-6; TRBD1 aligns across 7 bases. Losses at the gene ends were 0 bases for V and 4 bases for J; bases not matched to a gene: 3. Germline CDR1 reads MNHNY; CDR2 reads SVGAGI (reference sequence). The CDR3 is made up of 15 amino acids. CDR3 residues: CASSYSQGGNQPQHF. As DNA, the CDR3 is TGTGCCAGCAGTTACTCGCAGGGGGGGAATCAGCCCCAGCATTTT.

Comments on this clonotype: A much bigger clone sits one base away, suggesting this may be a read error. V and J are TRBV2 and TRBJ2-2; the D gene is possibly TRBD1 (5 bases). V dropped 7 bases and J dropped 6 bases, with 12 bases sitting between them. Germline V gene lookup returns CDR1 SNHLY and CDR2 FYNNEI. The CDR3 loop spans 13 amino acids. CDR3: CASMGLTAGELFF. The CDR3 nucleotides are TGTGCCAGCATGGGGCTCACCGCCGGGGAGCTGTTTTTT.

The V and J genes are TRBV7-2 and TRBJ1-6, with D maybe TRBD1 (5 bases). Germline CDR1 SGHTA, CDR2 FQGNSA. The CDR3 sequence is 16 residues long. V was shortened by 3 bases and J by 0 bases, with 9 bases between the two germline ends. In DNA form, the CDR3 reads TGTGCCAGCAGCTTGAGGACATCCTCCTATAATTCACCCCTCCACTTT. It translates to CASSLRTSSYNSPLHF.

This clonotype was counted only a few times. The chain joins TRBV20-1 to TRBJ1-5; D uncertain. CDR3 length: 12 residues. Looked up from germline, CDR1 is DFQATT and CDR2 is SNEGSKA (reference sequence). The V end lost 3 bases, the J end lost 5 bases, and 8 bases lay between the germline ends. The CDR3, as DNA: TGCAGTGCTAGGTCCCTCGATCAGCCCCAGCATTTT. It translates to CSARSLDQPQHF.

The genes are TRBV2 and TRBJ2-5, with D hard to call. Trimming removed 6 bases at V and 1 base at J, with 9 bases between. Germline CDR1 reads SNHLY; CDR2 reads FYNNEI. This CDR3 has 13 residues. The CDR3 is CASRAGSQETQYF. The CDR3, as DNA: TGTGCCAGCAGGGCCGGGTCCCAAGAGACCCAGTACTTC.

V and J are TRBV30 and TRBJ2-5; D uncertain. Looked up from germline, CDR1 is GTSNPN and CDR2 is SVGIG (reference sequence). The CDR3 spans 11 residues. Between the trimmed V and J ends, which lost 2 bases and 4 bases, there was a span of 5 bases. DNA of the CDR3: TGTGCCTGGAGTCCCGGAGAGACCCAGTACTTC. This encodes CAWSPGETQYF.

In its sample, this clonotype was seen many times. The CDR3 sequence: CASSSFYNEQFF. As DNA, the CDR3 is TGTGCCAGCAGCTCCTTCTACAATGAGCAGTTCTTC. V and J are TRBV7-9 and TRBJ2-1; D is unclear. V was pared by 4 bases and J by 3 bases, with 4 bases between. Germline CDR1 and CDR2: SEHNR and FQNEAQ (reference sequence). This CDR3 region has 12 residues.

The chain combines TRBV20-1 with TRBJ2-5; D unclear. Germline V gene data show CDR1 as DFQATT and CDR2 as SNEGSKA (reference sequence). This CDR3 contains 10 residues. The V and J ends lost 5 bases and 5 bases respectively, with 6 bases between them. The CDR3 DNA reads TGCAGTGCTCACGGGGAGACCCAGTACTTC. Encoded protein: CSAHGETQYF.

The V gene is TRBV25-1, the J gene TRBJ1-5, with 10 bases identical to TRBD1. The length of the CDR3 is 12 residues. Germline trimming cut 8 bases from V and 5 bases from J; bases unmatched to any gene: 0. CDR1 MGHDK and CDR2 SYGVNS come from the germline V gene. The CDR3 spells CASGQGDQPQHF. CDR3 nucleotides: TGTGCCAGCGGACAGGGGGATCAGCCCCAGCATTTT.

The chain couples TRBV7-2 to TRBJ2-7; unclear D gene. The germline V and J ends were trimmed by 2 bases and 0 bases, with 5 bases remaining between them. Looked up from germline, CDR1 is SGHTA and CDR2 is FQGNSA. The CDR3 spans 13 residues. The CDR3 region has the DNA TGTGCCAGCAGCTTACGGATCTCCTACGAGCAGTACTTC. Residues: CASSLRISYEQYF.

With respect to this clonotype: Germline is not matched at one junction end, which may reflect a read error. The chain links TRBV6-2 or TRBV6-3 to TRBJ1-1; TRBD1 might be the D (5 bases). The CDR3 covers 15 residues. Germline lookup yields CDR1 MNHEY and CDR2 SVGEGT. CDR3: CASTLTIGVNTEAFF. The CDR3 region has the DNA TGTGCCAGCACCCTGACGATAGGGGTGAACACTGAGGCTTTCTTT.

In the case of this clonotype: The junction shows a germline mismatch at one end, possibly a read error. The V gene is TRBV12-3 or TRBV12-4, the J gene TRBJ2-5; unclear D gene. TRBJ2-7 explains the end of the DNA better; the J call may be wrong. The CDR3 is 13 residues long. DNA of the CDR3: TGTGCCGGCAGTTCGTCGATGGAGTCCGAGCAGTACTTC. As protein: CAGSSSMESEQYF.

This chain connects TRBV11-2 to TRBJ2-4, with D uncertain. Germline V CDR1 and CDR2: SGHAT, FQNNGV. The CDR3 has 14 amino acids. V was trimmed by 4 bases and J by 7 bases, leaving 14 bases between them. This chain's CDR3 is CASSSGRIGNIQYF. The CDR3 DNA reads TGTGCCAGCAGCTCGGGTCGGATAGGGAACATTCAGTACTTC.

The V call is TRBV20-1, the J call TRBJ2-7; maybe TRBD2 (6 bases). The CDR3 spans 13 residues. Germline CDR1 DFQATT, CDR2 SNEGSKA (reference sequence). Trimming left V 5 bases short and J 1 base short, with 12 bases between. As DNA, the CDR3 is TGCAGTGCTTGTCGGGGGAAGTCCTACGAGCAGTACTTC. Residues: CSACRGKSYEQYF.

The rearrangement links TRBV9 to TRBJ1-6; D remains unclear. This CDR3 contains 14 residues. The V gene lost 2 bases and the J gene lost 8 bases, with 11 bases spanning the gap. CDR1 and CDR2 (germline): SGDLS, YYNGEE. CDR3 nucleotide sequence: TGTGCCAGCAGCGTCCCCGACGGCTATTCACCCCTCCACTTT. The encoded protein is CASSVPDGYSPLHF.

V usage is TRBV7-2 and J usage is TRBJ2-5; 14 positions agree with TRBD2. Germline V gives CDR1 SGHTA, CDR2 FQGNSA. V was clipped by 5 bases and J by 2 bases; unmatched bases: 16. The CDR3 has 20 residues. CDR3 sequence (DNA): TGTGCCAGCAGCCCTAAGGCCCTGGGACTAGCGGGGGTCGGTCAAGAGACCCAGTACTTC. This sequence encodes CASSPKALGLAGVGQETQYF.

This chain links TRBV7-2 with TRBJ2-3, with 8 bases fitting TRBD2. Germline CDR1 and CDR2: SGHTA and FQGNSA. This CDR3 is 11 amino acids long. Trimming took 5 bases from V and 13 from J; bases not matched to a gene: 5. CDR3 in DNA: TGTGCCAGCAGCGGGGGGACTAGTGAGTATTTT. This sequence encodes CASSGGTSEYF.

This clonotype was observed a handful of times. The rearrangement joins TRBV2 to TRBJ2-7, with 9 bases matching TRBD1. The germline CDR1 and CDR2 sequences are SNHLY and FYNNEI. The CDR3 runs to 14 residues. The ends lost 7 bases at V and 6 bases at J; junction bases unmatched: 10. The CDR3 sequence: CASTSDRGLTEQYF. The DNA for the CDR3 is TGTGCCAGCACCTCGGACAGGGGCCTTACCGAGCAGTACTTC.

As concerns this clonotype: One end of the junction varies from germline; a read error may be responsible. This rearrangement joins TRBV12-3 or TRBV12-4 to TRBJ1-3; D is uncertain. CDR3 length: 15 amino acids. The CDR3 is CASSWETHSGNTTYF. The CDR3, as DNA: TGTGCCAGCAGTTGGGAGACCCACTCTGGAAACACCACATATTTT.

Note on this clonotype: The germline gene is not matched at one end of the junction; a read error may be the cause. The chain recombines TRBV6-1 with TRBJ1-5; tentatively, D is TRBD1 (6 bases). CDR3 length: 14 amino acids. Germline V gene sequence: CDR1 MNHNS, CDR2 SASEGT. The CDR3 DNA reads as TGTGCCAGCAGGCTACAGGGCGGCAATCACCCCCAGCATTTT. It encodes CASRLQGGNHPQHF.

V and J are TRBV20-1 and TRBJ1-5; D unclear. The CDR3 has 13 residues. V dropped 5 bases and J dropped 3 bases, with 11 bases sitting between them. In germline, CDR1 is DFQATT, CDR2 SNEGSKA (reference sequence). The DNA of the CDR3 is TGCAGTGCTCCTCCGGACCTCAATCAGCCCCAGCATTTT. Protein sequence: CSAPPDLNQPQHF.

Only a few counts were recorded for this clonotype. The chain recombines TRBV2 with TRBJ2-4, with TRBD2 as a possible D gene (5 bases). The J call may not be correct, given that the DNA end is closer to TRBJ2-7. This CDR3 has 13 residues. Germline V gene data show CDR1 as SNHLY and CDR2 as FYNNEI. The CDR3 bases are TGTGCCAGCAGTGAATCTTACGGGAACGAGCAGTACTTC. Its translation is CASSESYGNEQYF.

V and J are TRBV29-1 and TRBJ1-1; no clear D gene. Between the trimmed V and J ends, which lost 1 base and 1 base, there was a span of 7 bases. The CDR3 runs 13 residues. CDR1 is SQVTM, CDR2 ANQGSEA, per germline. CDR3 sequence: CSVEAMRNTEAFF. The CDR3 coding sequence is TGCAGCGTTGAAGCAATGAGGAACACTGAAGCTTTCTTT. Full variable domain (missing parts from reference TRBV29-1 and TRBJ1-1): SAVISQKPSRDICQRGTSLTIQCQVDSQVTMMFWYRQQPGQSLTLIATANQGSEATYESGFVIDKFPISRPNLTFSTLTVSNMSPEDSSIYLCSVEAMRNTEAFFGQGTRLTVV.

This clonotype turned up a few times. The V call is TRBV5-6, the J call TRBJ1-2, with D hard to call. The V end was cut by 4 bases, the J end by 4 bases, with 14 bases between. The CDR3 has 14 residues. From germline, CDR1 is SGHDT and CDR2 YYEEEE. In DNA form, the CDR3 reads TGTGCCAGCAGCCCCATACAGTCCCGCTATGGCTACACCTTC. This encodes CASSPIQSRYGYTF.

CDR3 nucleotide sequence: TGCGCCAGCAGCCAAGTTTATGCGACGGGAAACTATGGCTACACCTTC. This gives the protein CASSQVYATGNYGYTF. This chain links TRBV4-1 with TRBJ1-2; the D is unclear. With 1 base removed from V and 2 bases from J, the gap between germline ends came to 14 bases. Germline CDR1 MGHRA, CDR2 YSYEKL. CDR3 length: 16 residues.

CDR3 protein: CASSSQGGVDYEQYF. DNA of the CDR3: TGCGCCAGCAGCTCACAGGGGGGGGTGGATTACGAGCAGTACTTC. This sequence joins TRBV5-1 and TRBJ2-7, with D possibly matching TRBD1 (8 bases). V was clipped by 3 bases and J by 4 bases, with 17 bases between them. This CDR3 has 15 residues. Germline V CDR1 and CDR2: SGHRS, YFSETQ.

This clonotype showed up many times. The J gene is TRBJ2-1, the V gene TRBV7-9, with 8 positions matching TRBD1. J was trimmed by 9 bases and V by 8 bases; bases with no gene match: 12. CDR3 size: 14 residues. Germline CDR1 is SEHNR and CDR2 is FQNEAQ (reference sequence). The CDR3 coding sequence is TGTGCCAGCCGCGCAGGGGGCGCGGCAAGTGAGCAGTTCTTC. Translating gives CASRAGGAASEQFF. Variable domain in full (rest from reference TRBV7-9 and TRBJ2-1): DTGVSQNPRHKITKRGQNVTFRCDPISEHNRLYWYRQTLGQGPEFLTYFQNEAQLEKSRLLSDRFSAERPKGSFSTLEIQRTEQGDSAMYLCASRAGGAASEQFFGPGTRLTVL.

V is TRBV5-1 and J is TRBJ2-7; 8 nucleotides align to TRBD1. J lost 5 bases, V lost 4 bases, and 5 bases had no gene match. There are 13 residues in the CDR3. The germline gives CDR1 SGHRS, CDR2 YFSETQ. Here the CDR3 reads CASSQTGVNEQYF. The CDR3 DNA is TGCGCCAGCAGCCAGACAGGGGTGAACGAGCAGTACTTC. The full variable domain, completed using reference TRBV5-1 and TRBJ2-7, is KAGVTQTPRYLIKTRGQQVTLSCSPISGHRSVSWYQQTPGQGLQFLFEYFSETQRNKGNFPGRFSGRQFSNSRSEMNVSTLELGDSALYLCASSQTGVNEQYFGPGTRLTVT.